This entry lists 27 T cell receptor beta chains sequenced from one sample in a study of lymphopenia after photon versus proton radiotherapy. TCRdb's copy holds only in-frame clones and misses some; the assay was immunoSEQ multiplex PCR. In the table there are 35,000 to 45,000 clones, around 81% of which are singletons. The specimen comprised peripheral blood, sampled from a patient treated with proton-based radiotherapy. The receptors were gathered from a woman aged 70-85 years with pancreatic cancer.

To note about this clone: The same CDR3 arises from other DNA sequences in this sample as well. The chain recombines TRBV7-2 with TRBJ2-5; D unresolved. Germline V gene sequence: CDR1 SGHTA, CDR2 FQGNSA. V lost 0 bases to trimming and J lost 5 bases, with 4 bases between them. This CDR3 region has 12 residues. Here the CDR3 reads CASSLARETQYF. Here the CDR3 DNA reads TGTGCCAGCAGCTTAGCGCGGGAGACCCAGTACTTC.

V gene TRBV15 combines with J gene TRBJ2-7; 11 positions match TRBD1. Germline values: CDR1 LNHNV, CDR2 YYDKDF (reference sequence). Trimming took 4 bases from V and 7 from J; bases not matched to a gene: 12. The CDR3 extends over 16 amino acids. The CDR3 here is CATSKRGGQGAREQYF. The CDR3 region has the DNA TGTGCCACCAGCAAAAGGGGCGGACAGGGGGCGAGGGAGCAGTACTTC.

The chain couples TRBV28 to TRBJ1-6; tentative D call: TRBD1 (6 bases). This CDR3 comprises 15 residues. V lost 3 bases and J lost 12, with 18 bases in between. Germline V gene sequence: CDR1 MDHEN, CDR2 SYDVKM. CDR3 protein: CASSFPLTGSRPLHF. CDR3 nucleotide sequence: TGTGCCAGCAGTTTCCCCCTGACAGGCTCAAGACCCCTCCACTTT.

The CDR3 reads CASSYPPEERARGTEAFF. DNA of the CDR3: TGTGCCAGCAGCTACCCGCCCGAGGAGAGGGCCAGGGGCACTGAAGCTTTCTTT. The chain carries TRBV11-3 and TRBJ1-1; D possibly corresponds to TRBD1 (6 bases). CDR3 length: 18 amino acids. The V end lost 4 bases, the J end lost 4 bases, and 25 bases lay between the germline ends. CDR1 and CDR2 (germline): SGHNT, YENEEA.

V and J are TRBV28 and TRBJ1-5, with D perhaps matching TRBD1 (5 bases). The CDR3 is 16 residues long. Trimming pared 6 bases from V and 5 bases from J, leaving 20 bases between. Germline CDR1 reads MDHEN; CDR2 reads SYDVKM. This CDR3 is CASSLPQGSRYQPQHF. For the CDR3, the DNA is TGTGCCAGCAGCCTACCCCAGGGATCACGTTATCAGCCCCAGCATTTT.

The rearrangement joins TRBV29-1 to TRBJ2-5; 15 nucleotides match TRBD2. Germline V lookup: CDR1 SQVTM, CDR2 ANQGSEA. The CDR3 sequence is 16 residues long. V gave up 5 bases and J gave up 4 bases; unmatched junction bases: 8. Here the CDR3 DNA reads TGCAGCGTTACCACGGGACTAGCGGGAGGTGGAGAGACCCAGTACTTC. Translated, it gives CSVTTGLAGGGETQYF.

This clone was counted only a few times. The CDR3 DNA is TGTGCCAGCAGCTTAGGACTAGCGGGAGCCTACGAGCAGTACTTC. Protein sequence: CASSLGLAGAYEQYF. The chain couples TRBV7-3 to TRBJ2-7; 13 positions agree with TRBD2. The CDR3 loop spans 15 amino acids. The trim removed 2 bases at V and 2 bases at J, leaving 0 bases unmatched. Germline V CDR1 and CDR2: SGHTA, FQGTGA.

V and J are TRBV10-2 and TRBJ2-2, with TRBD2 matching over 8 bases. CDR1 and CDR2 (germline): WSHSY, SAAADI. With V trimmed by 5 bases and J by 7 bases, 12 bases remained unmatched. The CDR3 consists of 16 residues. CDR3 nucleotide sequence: TGCGCCAGCAGTAGTACCAGCGGGAGAGGAAGCGGGGAGCTGTTTTTT. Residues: CASSSTSGRGSGELFF.

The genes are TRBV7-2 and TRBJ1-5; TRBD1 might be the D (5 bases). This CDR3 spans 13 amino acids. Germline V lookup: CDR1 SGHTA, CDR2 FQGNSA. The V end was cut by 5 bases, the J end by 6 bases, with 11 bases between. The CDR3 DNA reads TGTGCCAGCAGCGAACAGGTACCTCAGCCCCAGCATTTT. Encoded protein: CASSEQVPQPQHF.

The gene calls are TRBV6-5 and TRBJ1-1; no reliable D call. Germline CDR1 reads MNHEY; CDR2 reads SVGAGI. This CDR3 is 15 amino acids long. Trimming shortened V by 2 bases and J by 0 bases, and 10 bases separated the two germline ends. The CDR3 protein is CASSYAAGLNTEAFF. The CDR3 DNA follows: TGTGCCAGCAGTTACGCCGCGGGTTTGAACACTGAAGCTTTCTTT.

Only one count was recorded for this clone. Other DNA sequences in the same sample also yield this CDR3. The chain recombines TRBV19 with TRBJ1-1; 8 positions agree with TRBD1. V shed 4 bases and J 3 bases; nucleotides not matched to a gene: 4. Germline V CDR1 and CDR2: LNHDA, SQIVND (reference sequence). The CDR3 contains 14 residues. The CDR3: CASSKDRADTEAFF. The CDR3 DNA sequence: TGTGCCAGTAGTAAGGACAGGGCGGACACTGAAGCTTTCTTT. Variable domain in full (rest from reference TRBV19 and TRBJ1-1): DGGITQSPKYLFRKEGQNVTLSCEQNLNHDAMYWYRQDPGQGLRLIYYSQIVNDFQKGDIAEGYSVSREKKESFPLTVTSAQKNPTAFYLCASSKDRADTEAFFGQGTRLTVV.

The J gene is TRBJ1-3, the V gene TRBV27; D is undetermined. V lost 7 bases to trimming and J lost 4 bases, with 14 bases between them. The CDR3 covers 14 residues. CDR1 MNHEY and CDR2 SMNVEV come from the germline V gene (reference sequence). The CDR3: CASTSRLGGNTIYF. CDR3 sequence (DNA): TGTGCCAGCACCTCTAGGCTGGGCGGAAACACCATATATTTT.

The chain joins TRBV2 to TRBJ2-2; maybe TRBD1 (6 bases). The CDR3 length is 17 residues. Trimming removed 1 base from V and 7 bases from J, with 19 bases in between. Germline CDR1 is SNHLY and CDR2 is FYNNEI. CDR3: CASSEEMIARGGGELFF. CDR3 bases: TGTGCCAGCAGTGAAGAAATGATAGCCAGGGGTGGCGGGGAGCTGTTTTTT. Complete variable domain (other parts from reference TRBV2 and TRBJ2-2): EPEVTQTPSHQVTQMGQEVILRCVPISNHLYFYWYRQILGQKVEFLVSFYNNEISEKSEIFDDQFSVERPDGSNFTLKIRSTKLEDSAMYFCASSEEMIARGGGELFFGEGSRLTVL.

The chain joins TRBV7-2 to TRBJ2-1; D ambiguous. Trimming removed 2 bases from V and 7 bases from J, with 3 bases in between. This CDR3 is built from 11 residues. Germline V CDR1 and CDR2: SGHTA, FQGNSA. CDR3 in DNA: TGTGCCAGCAGCTTATTGAATGAGCAGTTCTTC. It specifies CASSLLNEQFF.

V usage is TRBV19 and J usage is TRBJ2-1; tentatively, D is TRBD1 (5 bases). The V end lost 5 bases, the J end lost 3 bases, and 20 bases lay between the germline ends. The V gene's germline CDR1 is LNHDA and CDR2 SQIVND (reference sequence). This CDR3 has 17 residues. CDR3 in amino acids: CASSSAILDSFYNEQFF. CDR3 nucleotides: TGTGCCAGTAGTTCTGCAATACTCGACAGTTTCTACAATGAGCAGTTCTTC.

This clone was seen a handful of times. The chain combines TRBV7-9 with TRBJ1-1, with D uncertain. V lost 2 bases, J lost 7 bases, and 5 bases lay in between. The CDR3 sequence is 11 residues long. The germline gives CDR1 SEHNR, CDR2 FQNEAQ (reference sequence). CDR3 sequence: CASSLSSEAFF. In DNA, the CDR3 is TGTGCCAGCAGCTTATCGAGTGAAGCTTTCTTT.

CDR3 nucleotides: TGTGCCAGCAGCTTAGGGGCGAACACTGAAGCTTTCTTT. Residues: CASSLGANTEAFF. This rearrangement joins TRBV7-2 to TRBJ1-1; D uncertain. The CDR3 has 13 amino acids. The V end was cut by 1 base, the J end by 1 base, with 4 bases between. Germline V gives CDR1 SGHTA, CDR2 FQGNSA.

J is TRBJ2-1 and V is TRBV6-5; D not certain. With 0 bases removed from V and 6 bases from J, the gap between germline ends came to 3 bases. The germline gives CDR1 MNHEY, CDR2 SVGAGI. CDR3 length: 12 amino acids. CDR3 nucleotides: TGTGCCAGCAGTTACTCCCCCAATGAGCAGTTCTTC. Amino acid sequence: CASSYSPNEQFF.

CDR3 amino acids: CAIGWDYNEQFF. The CDR3 DNA reads as TGTGCCATCGGGTGGGATTACAATGAGCAGTTCTTC. V usage is TRBV10-3 and J usage is TRBJ2-1, with D hard to call. The germline gives CDR1 ENHRY, CDR2 SYGVKD. This CDR3 is 12 amino acids long. V gave up 8 bases and J gave up 4 bases, with 9 bases separating them.

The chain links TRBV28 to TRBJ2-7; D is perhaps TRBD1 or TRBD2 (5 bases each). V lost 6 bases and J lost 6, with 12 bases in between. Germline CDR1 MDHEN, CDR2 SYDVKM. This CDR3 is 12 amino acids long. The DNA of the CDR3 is TGTGCCAGCAGCACCCCGAGGGGCGAGCAGTACTTC. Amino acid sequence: CASSTPRGEQYF.

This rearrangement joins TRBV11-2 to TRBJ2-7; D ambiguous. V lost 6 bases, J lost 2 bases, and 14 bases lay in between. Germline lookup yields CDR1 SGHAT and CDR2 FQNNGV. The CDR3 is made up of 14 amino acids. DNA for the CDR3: TGTGCCAGCAGAGCCAGATCCCTAACCTACGAGCAGTACTTC. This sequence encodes CASRARSLTYEQYF.

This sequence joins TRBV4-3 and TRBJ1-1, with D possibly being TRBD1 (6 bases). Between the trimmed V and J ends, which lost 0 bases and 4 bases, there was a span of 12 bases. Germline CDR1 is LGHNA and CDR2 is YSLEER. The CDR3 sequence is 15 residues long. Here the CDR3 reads CASSQDRGGITEAFF. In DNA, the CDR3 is TGCGCCAGCAGCCAAGATAGGGGGGGGATCACTGAAGCTTTCTTT.

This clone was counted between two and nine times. CDR3 bases: TGTGCCTGTCGGGGCAGGGGGCTGAACACTGAAGCTTTCTTT. Translation gives CACRGRGLNTEAFF. The V and J genes are TRBV30 and TRBJ1-1, with TRBD1 matching over 8 bases. Germline trimming cut 6 bases from V and 0 bases from J; bases unmatched to any gene: 6. This CDR3 spans 14 amino acids. Per germline, CDR1 GTSNPN and CDR2 SVGIG (reference sequence).

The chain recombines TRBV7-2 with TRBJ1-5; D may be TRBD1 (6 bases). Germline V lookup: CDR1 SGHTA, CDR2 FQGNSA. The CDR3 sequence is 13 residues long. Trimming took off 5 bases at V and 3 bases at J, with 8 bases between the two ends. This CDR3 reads CASSRDINQPQHF. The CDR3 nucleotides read TGTGCCAGCAGCCGGGACATCAATCAGCCCCAGCATTTT.

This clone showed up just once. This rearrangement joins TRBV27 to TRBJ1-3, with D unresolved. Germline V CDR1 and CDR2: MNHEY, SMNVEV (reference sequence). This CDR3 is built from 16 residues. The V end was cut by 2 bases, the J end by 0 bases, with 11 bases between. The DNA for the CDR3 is TGTGCCAGCAGTTTAGGGGTGCCCCTCTCTGGAAACACCATATATTTT. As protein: CASSLGVPLSGNTIYF.

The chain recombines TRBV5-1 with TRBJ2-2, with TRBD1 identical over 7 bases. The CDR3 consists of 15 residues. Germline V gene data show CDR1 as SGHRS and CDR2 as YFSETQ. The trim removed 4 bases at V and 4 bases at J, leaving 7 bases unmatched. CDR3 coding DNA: TGCGCCAGCAGCGTGCACGACAGGGCCACCGGGGAGCTGTTTTTT. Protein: CASSVHDRATGELFF.

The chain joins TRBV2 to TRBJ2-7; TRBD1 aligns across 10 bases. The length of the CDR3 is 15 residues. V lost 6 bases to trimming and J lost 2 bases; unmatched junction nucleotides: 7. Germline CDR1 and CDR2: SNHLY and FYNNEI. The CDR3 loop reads CASSLGQGPPYEQYF. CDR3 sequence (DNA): TGTGCCAGCAGCTTGGGACAGGGGCCCCCCTACGAGCAGTACTTC.